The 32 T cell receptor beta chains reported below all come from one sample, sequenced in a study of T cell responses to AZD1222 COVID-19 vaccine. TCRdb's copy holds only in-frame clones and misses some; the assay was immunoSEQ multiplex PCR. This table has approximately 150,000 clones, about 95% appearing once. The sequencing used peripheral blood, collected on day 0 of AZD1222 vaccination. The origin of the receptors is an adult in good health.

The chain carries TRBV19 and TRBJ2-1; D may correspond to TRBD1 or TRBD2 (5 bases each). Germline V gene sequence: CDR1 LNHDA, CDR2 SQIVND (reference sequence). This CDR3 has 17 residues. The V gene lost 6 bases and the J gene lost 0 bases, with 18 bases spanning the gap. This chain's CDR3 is CASSLRGPGLSYNEQFF. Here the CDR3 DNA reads TGTGCCAGTAGCCTACGGGGACCCGGACTCTCCTACAATGAGCAGTTCTTC.

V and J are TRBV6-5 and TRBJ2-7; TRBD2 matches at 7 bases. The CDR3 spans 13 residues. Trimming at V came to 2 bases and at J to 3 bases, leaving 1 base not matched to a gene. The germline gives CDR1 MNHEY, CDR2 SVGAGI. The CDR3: CASSYKRGYEQYV. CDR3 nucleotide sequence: TGTGCCAGCAGTTACAAGCGGGGCTACGAGCAGTACGTC.

The CDR3 DNA is TGTGCCAGCAGCTTAGATCCGAGTGGGGTGACGCAGTATTTT. It translates to CASSLDPSGVTQYF. The V and J genes are TRBV11-2 and TRBJ2-3; D remains unclear. Between the trimmed V and J ends, which lost 0 bases and 9 bases, there was a span of 13 bases. The germline gives CDR1 SGHAT, CDR2 FQNNGV. This CDR3 region has 14 residues.

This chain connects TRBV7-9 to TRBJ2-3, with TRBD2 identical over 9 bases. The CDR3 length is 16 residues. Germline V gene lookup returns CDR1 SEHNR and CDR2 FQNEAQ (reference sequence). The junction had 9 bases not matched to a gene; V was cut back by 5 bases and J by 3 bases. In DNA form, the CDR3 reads TGTGCCAGCAGCCAGTTTAGGGGACTAGCAACAGATACGCAGTATTTT. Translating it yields CASSQFRGLATDTQYF. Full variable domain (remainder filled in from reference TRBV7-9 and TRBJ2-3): DTGVSQNPRHKITKRGQNVTFRCDPISEHNRLYWYRQTLGQGPEFLTYFQNEAQLEKSRLLSDRFSAERPKGSFSTLEIQRTEQGDSAMYLCASSQFRGLATDTQYFGPGTRLTVL.

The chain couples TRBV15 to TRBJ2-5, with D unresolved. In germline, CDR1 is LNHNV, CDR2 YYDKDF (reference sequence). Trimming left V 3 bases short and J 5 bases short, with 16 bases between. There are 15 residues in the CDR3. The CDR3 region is CATSSEGEPAETQYF. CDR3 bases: TGTGCCACCAGCAGCGAAGGAGAACCGGCCGAGACCCAGTACTTC.

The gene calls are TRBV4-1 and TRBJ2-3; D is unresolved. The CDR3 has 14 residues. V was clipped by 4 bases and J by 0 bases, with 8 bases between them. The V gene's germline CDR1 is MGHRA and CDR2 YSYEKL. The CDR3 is CASSPPRSTDTQYF. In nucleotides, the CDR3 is TGCGCCAGCAGCCCCCCACGAAGCACAGATACGCAGTATTTT.

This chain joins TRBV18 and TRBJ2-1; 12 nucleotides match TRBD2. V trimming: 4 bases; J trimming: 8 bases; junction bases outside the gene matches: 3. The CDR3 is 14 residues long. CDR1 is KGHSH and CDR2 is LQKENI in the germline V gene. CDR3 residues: CASSLRLAGDEQFF. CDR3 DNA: TGTGCCAGCTCACTACGACTAGCGGGGGATGAGCAGTTCTTC.

CDR3 sequence reads: CASSSLGSTDTQYF. In DNA form, the CDR3 reads TGCGCCAGCAGCTCTTTAGGGAGCACAGATACGCAGTATTTT. V is TRBV5-1 and J is TRBJ2-3; D is unresolved. V lost 3 bases to trimming and J lost 0 bases, with 8 bases between them. The CDR3 loop spans 14 amino acids. The germline V gene has CDR1 SGHRS and CDR2 YFSETQ. Full variable domain (missing parts from reference TRBV5-1 and TRBJ2-3): KAGVTQTPRYLIKTRGQQVTLSCSPISGHRSVSWYQQTPGQGLQFLFEYFSETQRNKGNFPGRFSGRQFSNSRSEMNVSTLELGDSALYLCASSSLGSTDTQYFGPGTRLTVL.

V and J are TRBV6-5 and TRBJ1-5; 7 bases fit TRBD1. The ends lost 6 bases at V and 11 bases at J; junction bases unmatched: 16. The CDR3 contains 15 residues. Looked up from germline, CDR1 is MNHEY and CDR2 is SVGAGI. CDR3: CASSAGDRPLRSQHF. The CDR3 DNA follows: TGTGCCAGCAGCGCCGGGGACAGACCACTTCGGTCCCAGCATTTT.

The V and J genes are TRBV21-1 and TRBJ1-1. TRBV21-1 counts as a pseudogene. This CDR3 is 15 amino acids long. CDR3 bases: TGTGCCAGCAGGCCGCAGGCGGGGGTGAGTACTGAAGCTTTCTTT. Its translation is CASRPQAGVSTEAFF.

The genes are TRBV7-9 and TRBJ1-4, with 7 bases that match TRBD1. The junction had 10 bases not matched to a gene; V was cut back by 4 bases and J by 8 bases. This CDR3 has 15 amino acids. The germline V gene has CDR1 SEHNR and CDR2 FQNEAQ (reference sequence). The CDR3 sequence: CASSSRSVGQEKLFF. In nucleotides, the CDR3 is TGTGCCAGCAGCTCGCGTAGTGTGGGACAGGAAAAACTGTTTTTT.

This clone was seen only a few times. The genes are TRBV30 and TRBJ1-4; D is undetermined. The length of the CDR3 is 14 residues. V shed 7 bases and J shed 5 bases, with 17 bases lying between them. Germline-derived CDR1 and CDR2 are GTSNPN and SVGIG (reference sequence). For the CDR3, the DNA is TGTGCCTCCCTGCCCTCGGACCAGAATGAAAAACTGTTTTTT. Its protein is CASLPSDQNEKLFF.

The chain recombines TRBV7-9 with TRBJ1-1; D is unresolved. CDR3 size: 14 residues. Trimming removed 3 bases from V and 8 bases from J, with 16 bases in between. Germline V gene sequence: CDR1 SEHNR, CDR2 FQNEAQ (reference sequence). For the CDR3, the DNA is TGTGCCAGCAGCTTTGGTGGAGGCCCTGGCGAAGCTTTCTTT. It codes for CASSFGGGPGEAFF. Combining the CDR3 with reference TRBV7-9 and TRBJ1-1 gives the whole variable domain DTGVSQNPRHKITKRGQNVTFRCDPISEHNRLYWYRQTLGQGPEFLTYFQNEAQLEKSRLLSDRFSAERPKGSFSTLEIQRTEQGDSAMYLCASSFGGGPGEAFFGQGTRLTVV.

CDR3 protein: CASSQDTGSYEQYV. The CDR3 nucleotides read TGCGCCAGCAGCCAAGATACTGGATCCTACGAGCAGTACGTC. V usage is TRBV4-1 and J usage is TRBJ2-7; no definite D call. The CDR3 extends over 14 amino acids. Between the trimmed V and J ends, which lost 0 bases and 1 base, there was a span of 7 bases. Looked up from germline, CDR1 is MGHRA and CDR2 is YSYEKL.

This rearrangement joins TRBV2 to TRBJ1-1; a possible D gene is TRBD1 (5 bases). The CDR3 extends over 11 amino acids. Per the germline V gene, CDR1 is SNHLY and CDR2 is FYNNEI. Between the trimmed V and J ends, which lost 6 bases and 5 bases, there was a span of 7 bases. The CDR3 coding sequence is TGTGCCAGCAGAGAGGGGACTGAAGCTTTCTTT. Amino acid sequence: CASREGTEAFF.

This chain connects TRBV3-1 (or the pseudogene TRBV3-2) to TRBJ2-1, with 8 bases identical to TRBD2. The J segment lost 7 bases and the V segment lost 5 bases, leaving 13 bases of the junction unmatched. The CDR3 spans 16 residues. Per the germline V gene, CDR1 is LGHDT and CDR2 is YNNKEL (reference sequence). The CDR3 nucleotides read TGTGCCAGCAGCGTACCCCGGGGGGGGCCAGGGAATGAGCAGTTCTTC. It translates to CASSVPRGGPGNEQFF.

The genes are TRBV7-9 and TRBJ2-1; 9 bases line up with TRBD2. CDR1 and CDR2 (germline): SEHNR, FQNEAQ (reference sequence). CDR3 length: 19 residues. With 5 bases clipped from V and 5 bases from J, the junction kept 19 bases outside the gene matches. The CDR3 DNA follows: TGTGCCAGCAGCCACCTCGGGCGGGGGGGCAGGCTGAAAAACAATGAGCAGTTCTTC. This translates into CASSHLGRGGRLKNNEQFF.

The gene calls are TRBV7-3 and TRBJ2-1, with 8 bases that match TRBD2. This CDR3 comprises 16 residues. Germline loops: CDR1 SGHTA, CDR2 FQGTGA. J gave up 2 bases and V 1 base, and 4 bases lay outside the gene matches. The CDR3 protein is CASSLMISGAYNEQFF. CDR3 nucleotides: TGTGCCAGCAGCTTAATGATTAGCGGGGCCTACAATGAGCAGTTCTTC.

The CDR3 is CSVERMGTGELFF. CDR3 bases: TGCAGCGTTGAAAGGATGGGCACCGGGGAGCTGTTTTTT. The chain has TRBV29-1 and TRBJ2-2; D remains ambiguous. The germline CDR1 and CDR2 sequences are SQVTM and ANQGSEA. The CDR3 extends over 13 amino acids. Trimming took off 2 bases at V and 4 bases at J, with 8 bases between the two ends.

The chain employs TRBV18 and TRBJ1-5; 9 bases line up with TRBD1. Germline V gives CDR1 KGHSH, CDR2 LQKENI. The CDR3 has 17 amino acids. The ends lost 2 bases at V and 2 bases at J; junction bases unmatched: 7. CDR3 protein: CASSPGGTGSGNQPQHF. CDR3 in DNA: TGTGCCAGCTCACCAGGTGGGACAGGGTCGGGCAATCAGCCCCAGCATTTT.

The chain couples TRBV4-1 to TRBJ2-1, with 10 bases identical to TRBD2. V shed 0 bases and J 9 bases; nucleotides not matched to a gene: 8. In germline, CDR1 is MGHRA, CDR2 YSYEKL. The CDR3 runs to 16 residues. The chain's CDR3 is CASSQDIAGGLSEQFF. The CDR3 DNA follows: TGCGCCAGCAGCCAAGATATAGCGGGGGGACTGAGTGAGCAGTTCTTC.

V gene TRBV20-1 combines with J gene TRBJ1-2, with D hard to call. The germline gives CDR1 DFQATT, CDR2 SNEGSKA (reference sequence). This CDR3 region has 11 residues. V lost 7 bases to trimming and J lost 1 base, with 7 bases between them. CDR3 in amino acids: CSVHDNYGYTF. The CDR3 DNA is TGCAGTGTTCACGATAACTATGGCTACACCTTC.

The CDR3 is CASSFGVSGANVLTF. The DNA of the CDR3 is TGCGCCAGCAGCTTCGGGGTGTCCGGGGCCAACGTCCTGACTTTC. The rearrangement uses TRBV5-1 and TRBJ2-6; tentative D call: TRBD2 (5 bases). This CDR3 region has 15 residues. V was clipped by 2 bases and J by 4 bases, with 10 bases between them. Germline values: CDR1 SGHRS, CDR2 YFSETQ. Looking up the rest from reference TRBV5-1 and TRBJ2-6 gives the full variable domain: KAGVTQTPRYLIKTRGQQVTLSCSPISGHRSVSWYQQTPGQGLQFLFEYFSETQRNKGNFPGRFSGRQFSNSRSEMNVSTLELGDSALYLCASSFGVSGANVLTFGAGSRLTVL.

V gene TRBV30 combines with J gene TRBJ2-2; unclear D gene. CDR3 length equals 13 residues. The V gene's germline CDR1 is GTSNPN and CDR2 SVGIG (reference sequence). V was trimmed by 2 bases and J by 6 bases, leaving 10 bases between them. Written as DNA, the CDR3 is TGTGCCTGGAGTTTAAGGGTAGCCGGGGAGCTGTTTTTT. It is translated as CAWSLRVAGELFF.

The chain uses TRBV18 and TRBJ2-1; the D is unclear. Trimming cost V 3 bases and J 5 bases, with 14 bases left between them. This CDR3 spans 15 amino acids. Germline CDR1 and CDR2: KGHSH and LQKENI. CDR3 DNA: TGTGCCAGCTCACCCATCCGAGCAAGGAACAATGAGCAGTTCTTC. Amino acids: CASSPIRARNNEQFF.

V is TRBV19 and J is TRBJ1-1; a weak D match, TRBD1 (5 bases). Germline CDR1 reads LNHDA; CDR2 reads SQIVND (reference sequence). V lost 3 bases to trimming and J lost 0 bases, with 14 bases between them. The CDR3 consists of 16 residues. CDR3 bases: TGTGCCAGTAGTATCTTCCCGAACAGGATGAACACTGAAGCTTTCTTT. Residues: CASSIFPNRMNTEAFF.

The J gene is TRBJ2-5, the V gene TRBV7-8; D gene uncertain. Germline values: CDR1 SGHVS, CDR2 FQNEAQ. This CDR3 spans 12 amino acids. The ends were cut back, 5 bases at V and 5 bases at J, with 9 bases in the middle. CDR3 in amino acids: CASSPLTETQYF. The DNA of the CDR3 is TGTGCCAGCAGCCCATTGACCGAGACCCAGTACTTC.

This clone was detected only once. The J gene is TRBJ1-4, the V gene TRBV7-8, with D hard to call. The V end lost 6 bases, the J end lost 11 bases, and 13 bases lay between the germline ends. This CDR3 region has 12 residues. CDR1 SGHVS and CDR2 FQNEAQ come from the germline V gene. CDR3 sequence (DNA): TGTGCCAGCAGACTATTTACCGGGAAACTGTTTTTT. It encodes CASRLFTGKLFF.

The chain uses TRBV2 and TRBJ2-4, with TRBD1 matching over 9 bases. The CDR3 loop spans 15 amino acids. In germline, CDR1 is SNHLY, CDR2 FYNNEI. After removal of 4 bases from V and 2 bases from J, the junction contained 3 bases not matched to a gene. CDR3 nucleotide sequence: TGTGCCAGCAGTGGGACAGGGGTAACCAAAAACATTCAGTACTTC. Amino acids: CASSGTGVTKNIQYF. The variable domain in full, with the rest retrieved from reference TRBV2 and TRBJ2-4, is EPEVTQTPSHQVTQMGQEVILRCVPISNHLYFYWYRQILGQKVEFLVSFYNNEISEKSEIFDDQFSVERPDGSNFTLKIRSTKLEDSAMYFCASSGTGVTKNIQYFGAGTRLSVL.

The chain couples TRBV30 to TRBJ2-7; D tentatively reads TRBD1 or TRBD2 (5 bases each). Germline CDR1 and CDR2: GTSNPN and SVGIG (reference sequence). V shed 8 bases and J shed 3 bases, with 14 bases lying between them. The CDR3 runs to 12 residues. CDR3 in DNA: TGTGCCACCCGGACGGGACGCTACGAGCAGTACGTC. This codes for CATRTGRYEQYV.

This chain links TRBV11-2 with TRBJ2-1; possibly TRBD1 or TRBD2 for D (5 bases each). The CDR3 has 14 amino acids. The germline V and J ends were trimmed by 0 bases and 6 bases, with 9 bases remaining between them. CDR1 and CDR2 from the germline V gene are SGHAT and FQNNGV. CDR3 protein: CASSLDRGVNEQFF. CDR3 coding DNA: TGTGCCAGCAGCTTAGACCGAGGGGTCAATGAGCAGTTCTTC.

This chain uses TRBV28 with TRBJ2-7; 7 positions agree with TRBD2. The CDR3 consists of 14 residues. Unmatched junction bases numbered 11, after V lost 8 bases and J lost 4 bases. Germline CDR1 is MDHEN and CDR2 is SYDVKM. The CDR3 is CASRSRSGGYEQYV. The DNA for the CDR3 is TGTGCCAGCCGATCGCGGTCGGGGGGATACGAGCAGTACGTC.